One and the same sample provided the 20 T cell receptor beta chains below, sequenced in a study of regulatory and conventional T cells in RAG deficiency. Using immunoSEQ multiplex PCR, the repertoire was profiled, and TCRdb retains in-frame clones only, with some absent. The table shows roughly 30,000 clones, with approximately 96% occurring only once. The sorted conventional CD4+ T cells were CD25-low and CD127-high, with genomic DNA sequenced. A further study also used this sample, focusing on regulatory T cells. That study adds: Primers: 52 TRBV forward and 13 TRBJ reverse.

Material for sequencing was CD25- CD4+ T cells sorted from blood. The receptors come from a human donor in good health.

V gene TRBV10-3 combines with J gene TRBJ1-2, with TRBD1 matching 9 bases. The CDR3 has 16 amino acids. Germline V CDR1 and CDR2: ENHRY, SYGVKD. V shed 2 bases, J shed 5 bases, and the junction held 9 bases outside the gene matches. CDR3 coding DNA: TGTGCCATCAGTGAGAAGGGGACAGGGATGGGATATGGCTACACCTTC. Translated, it gives CAISEKGTGMGYGYTF.

This clone came up once. The V and J genes are TRBV2 and TRBJ2-7, with TRBD1 matching over 9 bases. Germline loops: CDR1 SNHLY, CDR2 FYNNEI. This CDR3 comprises 15 residues. Trimming took 4 bases from V and 5 from J; bases not matched to a gene: 9. CDR3 protein: CASSGRDRVNNEQYF. In DNA form, the CDR3 reads TGTGCCAGCAGTGGCCGGGACAGGGTTAACAACGAGCAGTACTTC.

The rearrangement uses TRBV29-1 and TRBJ1-1, with D possibly being TRBD1 (5 bases). V was trimmed by 4 bases and J by 0 bases, leaving 9 bases between them. The CDR3 extends over 13 amino acids. Germline lookup yields CDR1 SQVTM and CDR2 ANQGSEA. The CDR3 bases are TGCAGCGTTGGGCAACAGGTGAACACTGAAGCTTTCTTT. Translated: CSVGQQVNTEAFF.

This clone was seen a single time. J is TRBJ1-2 and V is TRBV5-5; 10 bases fit TRBD1. V trimming: 5 bases; J trimming: 8 bases; junction bases outside the gene matches: 15. Germline CDR1 and CDR2: SGHKS and YYEKEE (reference sequence). The CDR3 covers 16 residues. The CDR3 DNA follows: TGTGCCAGCAGGCCGGGACAGGGGAATTCATGGGACGGCTACACCTTC. This sequence encodes CASRPGQGNSWDGYTF.

J is TRBJ2-3 and V is TRBV30; TRBD1 aligns across 7 bases. This CDR3 region has 18 residues. J was trimmed by 4 bases and V by 0 bases; bases with no gene match: 16. CDR1 GTSNPN and CDR2 SVGIG come from the germline V gene (reference sequence). As DNA, the CDR3 is TGTGCCTGGAGTGTACAGGGGCCAGGGCCCAAATTAGCAGATACGCAGTATTTT. This codes for CAWSVQGPGPKLADTQYF.

The rearrangement uses TRBV5-4 and TRBJ2-3, with D maybe TRBD2 (5 bases). The germline V gene has CDR1 SGHNT and CDR2 YYREEE (reference sequence). CDR3 size: 17 residues. V gave up 4 bases and J gave up 0 bases, with 18 bases separating them. CDR3 sequence (DNA): TGTGCCAGCAGCCAGCGGTTAAAATCCCCCAGCACAGATACGCAGTATTTT. Protein sequence: CASSQRLKSPSTDTQYF.

The J gene is TRBJ1-2, the V gene TRBV6-5; D remains ambiguous. Germline CDR1 MNHEY, CDR2 SVGAGI. V was clipped by 0 bases and J by 8 bases, with 13 bases between them. This CDR3 is 14 amino acids long. The CDR3 DNA reads TGTGCCAGCAGTTACTCGACGCAGGCGGGCGGCTACACCTTC. This sequence encodes CASSYSTQAGGYTF.

The chain joins TRBV6-4 to TRBJ2-1, with TRBD2 identical over 10 bases. The CDR3 covers 15 residues. The germline CDR1 and CDR2 sequences are MRHNA and SNTAGT. Trimming took 4 bases from V and 8 from J; bases not matched to a gene: 8. CDR3 in DNA: TGTGCCAGCAGTGCTAACAGCGGGAGGGCCGATGAGCAGTTCTTC. Amino acids: CASSANSGRADEQFF.

The J gene is TRBJ1-1, the V gene TRBV18; tentative D call: TRBD1 (6 bases). With 6 bases removed from V and 0 bases from J, the gap between germline ends came to 11 bases. Germline V CDR1 and CDR2: KGHSH, LQKENI. The CDR3 runs 14 residues. The CDR3 DNA follows: TGTGCCAGCTCCCAGAGACAGGTGAACACTGAAGCTTTCTTT. As protein: CASSQRQVNTEAFF.

This clone was seen a few times. J is TRBJ2-3 and V is TRBV2; tentatively, D is TRBD2 (6 bases). V was clipped by 5 bases and J by 4 bases, with 7 bases between them. The CDR3 is 12 amino acids. Looked up from germline, CDR1 is SNHLY and CDR2 is FYNNEI. CDR3 loop: CASSTGADTQYF. CDR3 DNA: TGTGCCAGCAGTACGGGGGCAGATACGCAGTATTTT.

V usage is TRBV4-2 and J usage is TRBJ2-5, with 11 bases that match TRBD2. V shed 4 bases and J 3 bases; nucleotides not matched to a gene: 1. Germline V CDR1 and CDR2: LGHNA, YNFKEQ. The CDR3 sequence is 14 residues long. The CDR3 DNA is TGTGCCAGCAGCCTACTAGCGGGGGAAGAGACCCAGTACTTC. This sequence encodes CASSLLAGEETQYF.

V usage is TRBV30 and J usage is TRBJ2-5, with 10 bases aligning to TRBD1. Germline CDR1 and CDR2: GTSNPN and SVGIG (reference sequence). The CDR3 has 15 residues. V gave up 5 bases and J gave up 5 bases; unmatched junction bases: 11. The DNA of the CDR3 is TGTGCCTGGGCCCTAGGGACAGGGGCCAGGGAGACCCAGTACTTC. Amino acid sequence: CAWALGTGARETQYF.

The chain joins TRBV19 to TRBJ2-1; TRBD2 matches at 13 bases. The J segment lost 9 bases and the V segment lost 6 bases, leaving 14 bases of the junction unmatched. Germline V gene lookup returns CDR1 LNHDA and CDR2 SQIVND (reference sequence). The CDR3 consists of 17 residues. The CDR3 spells CASRQRGLAGASGEQFF. In DNA, the CDR3 is TGTGCCAGTAGGCAACGAGGACTAGCGGGAGCATCAGGTGAGCAGTTCTTC.

V is TRBV4-3 and J is TRBJ2-1; TRBD2 matches 11 bases. Germline trimming cut 1 base from V and 5 bases from J; bases unmatched to any gene: 1. CDR3 length: 15 residues. Germline V gene sequence: CDR1 LGHNA, CDR2 YSLEER. For the CDR3, the DNA is TGCGCCAGCAGCCAAGGACTAGCGGGAAACAATGAGCAGTTCTTC. Its protein is CASSQGLAGNNEQFF.

The chain carries TRBV11-2 and TRBJ1-1; D ambiguous. This CDR3 contains 11 residues. The V and J ends lost 5 bases and 8 bases respectively, with 9 bases between them. Looked up from germline, CDR1 is SGHAT and CDR2 is FQNNGV. Here the CDR3 DNA reads TGTGCCAGCAGCGAGAGGCAGGAAGCTTTCTTT. This translates into CASSERQEAFF.

J is TRBJ2-1 and V is TRBV7-9, with 9 bases aligning to TRBD2. V was pared by 5 bases and J by 1 base, with 6 bases of the junction left unmatched. From germline, CDR1 is SEHNR and CDR2 FQNEAQ (reference sequence). The CDR3 is made up of 16 amino acids. CDR3 amino acids: CASSQHLAGSYNEQFF. CDR3 DNA sequence: TGTGCCAGCAGCCAACATCTAGCGGGGTCCTACAATGAGCAGTTCTTC. Full variable domain (rest looked up from reference TRBV7-9 and TRBJ2-1): DTGVSQNPRHKITKRGQNVTFRCDPISEHNRLYWYRQTLGQGPEFLTYFQNEAQLEKSRLLSDRFSAERPKGSFSTLEIQRTEQGDSAMYLCASSQHLAGSYNEQFFGPGTRLTVL.

The chain couples TRBV11-2 to TRBJ2-6; D is perhaps TRBD2 (5 bases). The CDR3 contains 18 residues. From germline, CDR1 is SGHAT and CDR2 FQNNGV. V lost 1 base and J 4 bases, leaving 17 bases between the germline ends. DNA of the CDR3: TGTGCCAGCAGCTTAGCACCCAGGACTGGAACCGGGGCCAACGTCCTGACTTTC. Amino acids: CASSLAPRTGTGANVLTF.

CDR3 bases: TGTGCCAGCAGCCAAGTGTCTCCTCCGAACACCGGGGAGCTGTTTTTT. Protein: CASSQVSPPNTGELFF. The V call is TRBV4-2, the J call TRBJ2-2; no firm D call. The V end was cut by 1 base, the J end by 0 bases, with 9 bases between. Germline V gene data show CDR1 as LGHNA and CDR2 as YNFKEQ. This CDR3 region has 16 residues.

V and J are TRBV7-3 and TRBJ2-5; D not certain. This CDR3 region has 13 residues. V gave up 5 bases and J gave up 4 bases, with 11 bases separating them. Per the germline V gene, CDR1 is SGHTA and CDR2 is FQGTGA. CDR3 in amino acids: CASSPPDRETQYF. CDR3 coding DNA: TGTGCCAGCAGCCCACCAGATCGAGAGACCCAGTACTTC. Combining the CDR3 with reference TRBV7-3 and TRBJ2-5 gives the whole variable domain GAGVSQTPSNKVTEKGKYVELRCDPISGHTALYWYRQSLGQGPEFLIYFQGTGAADDSGLPNDRFFAVRPEGSVSTLKIQRTERGDSAVYLCASSPPDRETQYFGPGTRLLVL.

The chain recombines TRBV6-5 with TRBJ1-1, with TRBD1 matching 11 bases. Germline CDR1 and CDR2: MNHEY and SVGAGI. This CDR3 comprises 15 residues. V lost 6 bases and J lost 4; bases outside the gene matches: 7. CDR3 sequence: CASSQGGTGGTEAFF. In DNA, the CDR3 is TGTGCCAGCAGCCAGGGCGGGACAGGGGGCACTGAAGCTTTCTTT.